The sequence of this TCR beta chain was determined in a study of T-cell memory formation after mild COVID-19. This CDR3 has 14 residues. Unmatched junction bases numbered 10, after V lost 5 bases and J lost 9 bases. The V gene's germline CDR1 is LNHDA and CDR2 SQIVND (reference sequence). In TCRdb, the 5' RACE reads were re-called with MiXCR into one record per CDR3 protein. Found here are 250,000 to 400,000 distinct CDR3 sequences, more than 13% of them singletons; the top ten hold 21%. This clonotype occurred a few times. The sample comprised PBMCs or a T cell subset sorted from them (not recorded which). The chain uses TRBV19 and TRBJ2-5; 9 positions match TRBD1. This receptor was identified in a man aged 18-30 years who had mild COVID-19 (a few samples of this study predate the infection). Cell type and time point are not known. The CDR3 region has the DNA TGTGCCAGTAGTCCGGGACAGGGTGGGGAGGCCCAGTACTTC. Its translation: CASSPGQGGEAQYF. Together with reference TRBV19 and TRBJ2-5, the CDR3 gives the full variable domain: DGGITQSPKYLFRKEGQNVTLSCEQNLNHDAMYWYRQDPGQGLRLIYYSQIVNDFQKGDIAEGYSVSREKKESFPLTVTSAQKNPTAFYLCASSPGQGGEAQYFGPGTRLLVL.